This is a list of T cell receptor beta chains from one sample in a study of radiotherapy plus CTLA-4 blockade in lung cancer. The method was immunoSEQ multiplex PCR; TCRdb's version includes in-frame clones alone and lacks a portion of them. The data show under 70,000 clones, roughly 80% seen once. The sample in question was peripheral blood, obtained from a patient treated with radiotherapy plus ipilimumab. Receptors were obtained from a human donor with non-small cell lung cancer who had a complete response to radiotherapy plus ipilimumab. Both conserved end residues are part of each CDR3. The order of the fields is D gene, CDR3 length, V gene, CDR3 protein. The D gene is left open where the match is weak.

D gene: -
CDR3 length: 16
V gene: TRBV28
CDR3 protein: CASSSLGVGTLHGYTF

D gene: -
CDR3 length: 17
V gene: TRBV11-3
CDR3 protein: CASSSYLGERGTGELFF

D gene: TRBD1
CDR3 length: 14
V gene: TRBV6-5
CDR3 protein: CASSPNRGQETQYF

D gene: -
CDR3 length: 13
V gene: TRBV29-1
CDR3 protein: CSVRQSNTGELFF

D gene: -
CDR3 length: 14
V gene: TRBV7-9
CDR3 protein: CASSLVVGNTEAFF

D gene: TRBD2
CDR3 length: 15
V gene: TRBV12-5
CDR3 protein: CASGRTSGGSNEQFF

D gene: -
CDR3 length: 13
V gene: TRBV12-5
CDR3 protein: CASGLGANYGYTF

D gene: TRBD2
CDR3 length: 18
V gene: TRBV6-4
CDR3 protein: CASRGPDLGGRGTGELFF

D gene: -
CDR3 length: 15
V gene: TRBV4-1
CDR3 protein: CASSSAGTAGNTIYF

D gene: -
CDR3 length: 15
V gene: TRBV18
CDR3 protein: CASSPPQGPSYGYTF

D gene: -
CDR3 length: 15
V gene: TRBV18
CDR3 protein: CASSPLGGEPGELFF

D gene: -
CDR3 length: 14
V gene: TRBV30
CDR3 protein: CAWSPYRRTYGYTF

D gene: -
CDR3 length: 15
V gene: TRBV9
CDR3 protein: CASSVDAYSTDTQYF

D gene: TRBD2
CDR3 length: 15
V gene: TRBV7-2
CDR3 protein: CASSLDILAGGEQFF

D gene: TRBD1
CDR3 length: 15
V gene: TRBV11-2
CDR3 protein: CASSLVTGRGNTIYF

D gene: -
CDR3 length: 14
V gene: TRBV9
CDR3 protein: CASSAGTLNTEAFF

D gene: -
CDR3 length: 14
V gene: TRBV4-1
CDR3 protein: CASSQEGPLRGYTF

D gene: -
CDR3 length: 17
V gene: TRBV6-1
CDR3 protein: CASSDWGGGIWAGELFF

D gene: -
CDR3 length: 15
V gene: TRBV5-1
CDR3 protein: CARRPGVRSTDTQYF

D gene: -
CDR3 length: 15
V gene: TRBV5-8
CDR3 protein: CASSFSGLTYNEQFF

D gene: -
CDR3 length: 14
V gene: TRBV2
CDR3 protein: CASSEGMGNQPQHF

D gene: -
CDR3 length: 17
V gene: TRBV15
CDR3 protein: CATSRGSDPTFNYGYTF

D gene: -
CDR3 length: 14
V gene: TRBV6-6
CDR3 protein: CASSYRQTNYGYTF

D gene: -
CDR3 length: 15
V gene: TRBV11-3
CDR3 protein: CASSPRQSAKNIQYF